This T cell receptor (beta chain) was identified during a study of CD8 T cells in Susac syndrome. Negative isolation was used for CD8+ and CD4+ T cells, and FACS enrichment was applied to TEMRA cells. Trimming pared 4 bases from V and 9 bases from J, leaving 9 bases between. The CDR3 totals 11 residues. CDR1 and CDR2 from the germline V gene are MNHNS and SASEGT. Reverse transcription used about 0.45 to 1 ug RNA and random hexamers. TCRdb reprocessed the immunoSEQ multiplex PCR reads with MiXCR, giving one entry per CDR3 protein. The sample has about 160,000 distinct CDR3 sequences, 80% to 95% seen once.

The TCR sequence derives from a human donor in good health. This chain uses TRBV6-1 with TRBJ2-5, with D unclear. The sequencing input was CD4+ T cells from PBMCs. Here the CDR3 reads CASSGRAPQYF. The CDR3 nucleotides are TGTGCCAGCAGTGGTCGCGCGCCCCAGTACTTC.